This entry is about one T cell receptor (beta chain). No antigen is known for it. No base quality values were provided; no much bigger clone lies one nucleotide off. In total, about 650 healthy bone marrow donors made up the cohort. Cohort members were all nominally healthy when sampled, although unrecorded immune exposures were likely present. The donor tested CMV seronegative, placing the donor among the 350 or so seronegative members of the cohort. Every donor gave a peripheral blood sample, and the peripheral blood mononuclear cells from that sample were used for TCR beta sequencing. Genomic DNA was extracted from the blood cell samples with the Qiagen DNeasy Blood Extraction Kit. The sample comes from a study of cytomegalovirus exposure and HLA in healthy donors (dated by TCRdb to about 2017). General notes on the study: In an earlier analysis of roughly 590 of the donors, 276 Gb of sequence data and 90 million to 130 million unique TCR beta sequences from some 170 million T cells were reported. An early release that covered several hundred HLA-typed donors contained approximately 300 gigabases of sequencing data and around 85 million unique TCR sequences. The genetic ancestry cluster associated with self-reported Caucasian donors included about 81% of the roughly 390 genotyped donors. The study aimed to test whether cataloging public T cell receptors could reveal signatures of past pathogen exposure. The study profiled the T cell repertoires of 666 subjects by immunosequencing and related them to cytomegalovirus serostatus. A separate validation cohort of 90 to 150 different subjects was used in addition to the 666-subject first cohort. To predict cytomegalovirus infection status, the study combined high-throughput TCR immunosequencing, statistical association of individual TCRs with disease status, and machine learning. A later analysis re-examined previously published TCR beta repertoires from around 670 donors and added high-resolution HLA genotyping to investigate patterns of TCR occurrence. Rather than using new phenotypic data, the later analysis identified candidate immune exposures from TCR beta sequences and from how often those sequences occurred across donors. An earlier analysis of 587 of the donors used high-throughput TCR beta sequencing to judge whether each TCR beta V gene segment behaved as functional or pseudogenic. Donor age, sex, ethnicity and CMV serostatus were compiled together with the repertoire data. A later genetic analysis took genome-wide SNP genotypes for 398 of the 666 donors and used that subset as a discovery cohort. Every repertoire in the discovery cohort had been generated on one and the same sequencing platform. Class I and class II HLA loci were covered by the typing at four-digit resolution. Typing coverage varied by locus: roughly 629-640 donors for A, B, C, DRB1 and DQB1; roughly 520 for DQA1; some 610 for DPA1; about 450 for DPB1. Roughly 5 DR-DQ haplotypes were handled as single units for association and clustering, since linkage in the cohort was strong. On average, around 240,000 unique TCR beta nucleotide sequences were sequenced per donor among 398 genotyped donors of the cohort, with around 19% of those sequences being non-productive. Paper-wide results and their limitations: In an earlier analysis of approximately 600 of the donors, most TCR beta V segments were observed in productive rearrangements about 90% or about 30% of the time, broadly matching IMGT annotations. Most TCR sequences were seen in very few donors, while some public TCRs were found in many individuals. The authors suggested that the approach could potentially be generalized to other disease states and immunological phenotypes. According to a later analysis, parvovirus B19, influenza, CMV and Epstein-Barr virus appeared linked to several top co-occurrence clusters. A cluster of highly shared sequence variants was judged likely to represent a technical artifact of the sequencing pipeline. A further reported finding was that TCR beta sequences accurately predicted the HLA-A and HLA-B alleles for most subjects in the first cohort. The classifier was reported to diagnose cytomegalovirus status with high specificity and sensitivity in both the original and validation cohorts. For the cohort, immune exposure information was limited to CMV serostatus. The cohort was sequenced for TCR beta chains only, and without alpha or paired-chain data the features that could be detected were limited. In a later genetic analysis, fewer N-insertions in productive TCRs were reported among donors in an Asian-associated ancestry cluster than the roughly 710-donor mean. An association between a missense DCLRE1C variant and V-gene and J-gene trimming of TCR beta chains was found in a later genetic analysis and replicated in an independent cohort. In a later analysis, HLA-associated TCR beta chains were found to be more clonally expanded and to have lower generation probabilities than equally common non-associated chains. Specific HLA alleles were associated with over 15,000 TCR beta sequences at a false discovery rate of 0.05 in a later analysis. In a later analysis, most CMV-associated TCR beta chains were found to appear HLA-restricted, with HLA associations seemingly driven largely by CMV exposure. A later analysis found that TCR association rates varied across HLA loci, with DRB1 alleles showing the most associated TCRs and HLA-C alleles the fewest. A total of fewer than 200 TCR beta chains were listed by the study as associated with cytomegalovirus. Because HLA typing was unavailable for some donors at each locus, only the typed subset was used in association tests. When HLA alleles, especially DR and DQ, strongly co-occurred, attributing TCR associations to individual alleles was difficult. In vitro tests confirmed that a few of the cytomegalovirus-associated TCR beta chains recognize cytomegalovirus antigens. Presence/absence analyses assumed roughly uniform sequencing depth across donors, an assumption that may not hold. The earlier analysis of 587 of the donors excluded roughly 17 rarely observed V segments, including chromosome 9 orphons, because counts were too low. Correlated functional status among segregating V segments might reflect linkage disequilibrium, but an unknown experimental factor could not be ruled out.

The protocol used for the library was the immunoSEQ multiplex PCR assay. For the multiplex PCR, a mixture combining 60 forward primers for TCR Vbeta segments and 13 reverse primers for TCR Jbeta segments was used. Amplification of the CDR3 region of rearranged TCR beta genes was performed with a multiplex PCR assay on genomic DNA. The amplified TCR beta libraries were sequenced on the Illumina HiSeq System as 87-base-pair reads. Concerning the study's data processing: Across the 500 to 700 repertoires, a later analysis counted tens of millions of unique TCR beta chains, some 11 million of which were shared by at least two donors. A nearest-neighbor algorithm error-corrected the raw reads and collapsed the reads into unique sequences, merging closely related sequences to remove PCR and sequencing errors. CDR3 sequences were aligned to IMGT reference sequences to assign V, D and J gene segments. For a sequence to be retained, at least a six-nucleotide match to both a V gene segment and a J gene segment was required. Rearrangements were classified as productive when the CDR3 lacked stop codons and remained in frame with V and J, and all other rearrangements were classified as non-productive. Following IMGT convention, CDR3 was defined as the stretch from the second conserved V-encoded cysteine to the conserved J-encoded phenylalanine. In an earlier analysis of just under 600 of the donors, sequences lacking an unambiguous match to a single V gene segment were excluded. An earlier analysis of over 450 of the donors classified V segments as functional when productive rearrangements were above 56.7% and as segregating when the standard deviation between donors was above 5%. A statistical classification framework was developed to diagnose cytomegalovirus status using the catalog of TCR beta chain sequences. In a later analysis, TCR nucleotide sequences were compared against IMGT/GENE-DB human TR gene sequences so that V and J genes could be assigned. Using the TCRdist pipeline, a later analysis assigned CDR3 sequences along with most-parsimonious VDJ recombination scenarios. In a later analysis, each TCR beta chain was defined by its CDR3 amino acid sequence together with its V-gene family, and reads lacking a unique V-gene family were excluded. In a later analysis, a few hundred highly shared, low-generation-probability nucleotide sequences were removed to address suspected cross-contamination and a sequencing artifact. For each public chain, a later analysis derived a clonal expansion index from normalized ranks of inferred template counts within each repertoire. A later analysis computed generation probabilities with a VDJ recombination model fitted to out-of-frame rearrangements, and checked the results against IGoR. In a later analysis, hypergeometric tests were used to score TCR-TCR, TCR-HLA and TCR-CMV co-occurrence, with a repertoire-size bias correction applied to TCR pairs. A later analysis estimated false discovery rates by permuting HLA or CMV assignments 20 times. In a later analysis, co-occurring TCRs were grouped using DBSCAN, with TCRdist sequence similarity added in when clustering inside HLA-allele-positive subsets. Repertoires with fewer than 30,000 or more than 120,000 public chains, plus five repertoires with anomalous nucleotide sharing, were excluded from co-occurrence clustering. Sourced from immuneACCESS, this table was stored by TCRdb with only in-frame sequences that have V and J called. A share of the clones is absent; for the studies checked, an unresolved V gene accounts for under half, and the remainder has no known explanation. V and J calls and clone size are given by that table; D and trimming were obtained from the DNA. The sample yields some 150,000 clones; approximately 81% were counted once. About 0.76% of the sample is taken by the ten largest.

The source material was PBMCs. The TCR comes from a woman younger than 30 in good health and CMV-seronegative.

The nucleotide sequence is TGTGCCAGCAGCTTAGCGGGGACAAGAGACGAGCAGTACTTC. It specifies CASSLAGTRDEQYF. The sequence is built from TRBV7-9 and TRBJ2-7, and TRBD1 may be the D gene, going by 6 matching bases. Reading from cysteine to phenylalanine, the CDR3 counts 14 amino acids. CDR3 DNA only is kept here, 42 bases in frame from base 1. The germline V gene (reference sequence) yields SEHNR for CDR1 and FQNEAQ for CDR2. The V and J ends are trimmed by 0 bases and 5 bases, leaving 11 bases between them.